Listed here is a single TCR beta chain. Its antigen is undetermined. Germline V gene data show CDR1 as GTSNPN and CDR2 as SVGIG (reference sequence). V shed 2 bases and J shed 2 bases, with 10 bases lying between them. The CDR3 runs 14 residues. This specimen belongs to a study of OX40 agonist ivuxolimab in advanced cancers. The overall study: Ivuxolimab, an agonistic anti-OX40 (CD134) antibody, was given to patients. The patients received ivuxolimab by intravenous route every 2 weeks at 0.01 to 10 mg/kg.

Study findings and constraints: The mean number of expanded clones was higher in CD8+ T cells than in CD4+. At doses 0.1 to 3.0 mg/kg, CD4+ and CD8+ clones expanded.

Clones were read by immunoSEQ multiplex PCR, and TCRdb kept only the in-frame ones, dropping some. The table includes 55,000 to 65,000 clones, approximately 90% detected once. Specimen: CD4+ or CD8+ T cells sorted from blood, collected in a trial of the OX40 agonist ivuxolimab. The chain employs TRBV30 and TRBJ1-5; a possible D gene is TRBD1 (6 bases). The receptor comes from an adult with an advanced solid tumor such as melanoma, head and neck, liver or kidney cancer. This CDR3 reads CAWSQGGGNQPQHF. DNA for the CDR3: TGTGCCTGGAGTCAAGGGGGGGGCAATCAGCCCCAGCATTTT.